The sequence of this T cell receptor beta chain was determined in a study of OX40 agonist ivuxolimab in advanced cancers. Study details: Ivuxolimab was administered intravenously to patients at 0.01 to 10 mg/kg every 2 weeks. Hepatocellular carcinoma, melanoma, renal cell or head and neck cancer affected the dose-escalation patients.

The table came from immunoSEQ multiplex PCR; TCRdb's copy has only in-frame clones and leaves some out. Of more than 20,000 clones in the sample, approximately 89% were seen once. The germline V gene has CDR1 SGHNT and CDR2 YYREEE (reference sequence). V was shortened by 4 bases and J by 2 bases, with 12 bases between the two germline ends. The CDR3 sequence is 14 residues long. Baseline, cycle 4 day 1, and cycle 7 day 1 were the blood sampling points. This chain connects TRBV5-4 to TRBJ1-2; the D gene is possibly TRBD1 (6 bases). This receptor was identified in an adult with an advanced solid tumor such as melanoma, head and neck, liver or kidney cancer. The material was CD4+ or CD8+ T cells sorted from blood, obtained in a trial of the OX40 agonist ivuxolimab. The CDR3 coding sequence is TGTGCCAGCAGCGCTGGACAGACGAACTATGGCTACACCTTC. Amino acid sequence: CASSAGQTNYGYTF.